This is a list of T cell receptor beta chains from one sample in a study of blood T cell repertoires in COVID-19. TCRdb's copy holds only in-frame clones and misses some; the assay was immunoSEQ multiplex PCR. The data contain about 260,000 clones, about 87% of them singletons. The specimen sequenced was peripheral blood. Receptors were obtained from a woman in her forties or fifties with acute or convalescent COVID-19. Both conserved end residues are part of each CDR3. D genes are given only for firm matches. For some rows the clone size is stated as once, few or many, or as a class when expanded; others skip it.

D: .; size: .; V: TRBV27; J: TRBJ1-1; CDR3: CASSKGQNTEAFF; DNA: TGTGCCAGCAGTAAGGGACAGAACACTGAAGCTTTCTTT
D: .; size: .; V: TRBV5-1; J: TRBJ1-4; CDR3: CASKWGEGNEKLFF; DNA: TGCGCCAGCAAGTGGGGAGAAGGTAATGAAAAACTGTTTTTT
D: .; size: .; V: TRBV7-2; J: TRBJ1-4; CDR3: CASSLQGGGTNEKLFF; DNA: TGTGCCAGCAGCCTACAGGGCGGGGGAACTAATGAAAAACTGTTTTTT
D: .; size: .; V: TRBV29-1; J: TRBJ1-2; CDR3: CSVYQALNYGYTF; DNA: TGCAGCGTTTATCAGGCATTAAACTATGGCTACACCTTC
D: .; size: .; V: TRBV28; J: TRBJ1-4; CDR3: CASSLLQGAPEKLFF; DNA: TGTGCCAGCAGTTTATTACAGGGTGCCCCTGAAAAACTGTTTTTT
D: .; size: once; V: TRBV28; J: TRBJ1-3; CDR3: CASNPSQGRTIYF; DNA: TGTGCCAGCAACCCCTCCCAGGGGCGCACCATATATTTT
D: .; size: .; V: TRBV15; J: TRBJ2-1; CDR3: CATSRYQGQREFF; DNA: TGTGCCACCAGCAGATACCAAGGACAGCGAGAGTTCTTC
D: .; size: .; V: TRBV6-2/TRBV6-3; J: TRBJ2-7; CDR3: CASSFLSYEQYF; DNA: TGTGCCAGCAGCTTTCTCTCCTACGAGCAGTACTTC
D: TRBD1; size: once; V: TRBV19; J: TRBJ1-1; CDR3: CASSPKGARTEAFF; DNA: TGTGCCAGTAGCCCGAAGGGGGCGCGGACTGAAGCTTTCTTT
D: .; size: .; V: TRBV9; J: TRBJ1-6; CDR3: CASSPPGQLYNSPLHF; DNA: TGTGCCAGCAGCCCTCCAGGACAGCTCTATAATTCACCCCTCCACTTT
D: TRBD2; size: .; V: TRBV5-5; J: TRBJ2-7; CDR3: CASSVTSGSLYEQYF; DNA: TGTGCCAGCAGCGTAACTAGCGGGAGTCTGTACGAGCAGTACTTC
D: .; size: .; V: TRBV7-9; J: TRBJ1-1; CDR3: CASSFETSEAFF; DNA: TGTGCCAGCAGCTTCGAAACTTCTGAAGCTTTCTTT
D: .; size: .; V: TRBV5-1; J: TRBJ2-2; CDR3: CASSLGVRGGELFF; DNA: TGCGCCAGCAGCTTGGGCGTTCGTGGCGGGGAGCTGTTTTTT
D: .; size: few; V: TRBV24-1; J: TRBJ2-1; CDR3: CATSDLSQAIGEQFF; DNA: TGTGCCACCAGTGATTTGTCGCAGGCCATAGGTGAGCAGTTCTTC
D: .; size: .; V: TRBV7-2; J: TRBJ1-2; CDR3: CASSLALPDTYGYTF; DNA: TGTGCCAGCAGCTTAGCGCTCCCGGACACCTATGGCTACACCTTC
D: .; size: .; V: TRBV28; J: TRBJ1-1; CDR3: CASSPRAMNTEAFF; DNA: TGTGCCAGCAGTCCCAGGGCCATGAACACTGAAGCTTTCTTT
D: TRBD1; size: .; V: TRBV10-3; J: TRBJ1-1; CDR3: CATRGQGIQEAFF; DNA: TGTGCCACTCGGGGACAGGGGATTCAAGAAGCTTTCTTT
D: .; size: few; V: TRBV2; J: TRBJ2-3; CDR3: CASSSTSLEDTQYF; DNA: TGTGCCAGCAGCTCCACGAGCTTAGAAGATACGCAGTATTTT
D: TRBD2; size: .; V: TRBV7-3; J: TRBJ2-3; CDR3: CASSPGPTSGADTQYF; DNA: TGTGCCAGCAGCCCAGGCCCGACTAGCGGGGCAGATACGCAGTATTTT
D: TRBD1; size: .; V: TRBV6-1; J: TRBJ2-3; CDR3: CASSEPDRGASTDTQYF; DNA: TGTGCCAGCAGTGAGCCAGACAGGGGGGCCTCCACAGATACGCAGTATTTT
D: .; size: .; V: TRBV4-1; J: TRBJ2-6; CDR3: CASSQGDRSFAGANVLTF; DNA: TGCGCCAGCAGCCAAGGAGACAGGTCATTTGCTGGGGCCAACGTCCTGACTTTC
D: .; size: .; V: TRBV9; J: TRBJ2-1; CDR3: CASSVPGLRNEQFF; DNA: TGTGCCAGCAGCGTTCCGGGTTTGCGGAATGAGCAGTTCTTC
D: TRBD1; size: .; V: TRBV5-8; J: TRBJ2-7; CDR3: CASRPNIGQGRYEQYF; DNA: TGTGCCAGCAGGCCGAACATCGGACAGGGCCGCTACGAGCAGTACTTC
D: .; size: .; V: TRBV11-1; J: TRBJ2-2; CDR3: CASSSARGTGELFF; DNA: TGTGCCAGCAGCTCAGCTAGGGGAACCGGGGAGCTGTTTTTT
D: .; size: .; V: TRBV4-1; J: TRBJ2-1; CDR3: CASSRGLEQFF; DNA: TGCGCCAGCAGCCGGGGACTTGAGCAGTTCTTC
D: .; size: .; V: TRBV6-5; J: TRBJ2-3; CDR3: CASSYLTRDTQYF; DNA: TGTGCCAGCAGTTACCTCACTCGGGATACGCAGTATTTT
D: TRBD1; size: .; V: TRBV6-1; J: TRBJ2-7; CDR3: CASSEWLGDRGLQYF; DNA: TGTGCCAGCAGTGAATGGCTTGGGGACAGGGGACTGCAGTACTTC
D: .; size: .; V: TRBV19; J: TRBJ1-1; CDR3: CASRLQGTEAFF; DNA: TGTGCCAGTAGATTACAGGGCACTGAAGCTTTCTTT
D: .; size: .; V: TRBV9; J: TRBJ1-6; CDR3: CASSVEGHNSPLHF; DNA: TGTGCCAGCAGCGTAGAGGGGCATAATTCACCCCTCCACTTT
D: .; size: .; V: TRBV4-2; J: TRBJ1-1; CDR3: CASSQATVNTEAFF; DNA: TGTGCCAGCAGCCAAGCTACAGTTAACACTGAAGCTTTCTTT
D: .; size: .; V: TRBV7-3; J: TRBJ2-1; CDR3: CASSSSFYNEQFF; DNA: TGTGCCAGCAGTTCCTCCTTCTACAATGAGCAGTTCTTC
D: .; size: .; V: TRBV27; J: TRBJ2-2; CDR3: CASTGVVNTGELFF; DNA: TGTGCCAGCACCGGGGTAGTTAACACCGGGGAGCTGTTTTTT
D: .; size: .; V: TRBV9; J: TRBJ2-2; CDR3: CASSVGGRNTGELFF; DNA: TGTGCCAGCAGCGTAGGTGGGAGGAACACCGGGGAGCTGTTTTTT
D: TRBD1; size: few; V: TRBV28; J: TRBJ1-5; CDR3: CASRQGQINQPQHF; DNA: TGTGCCAGCAGACAGGGACAGATCAATCAGCCCCAGCATTTT
D: TRBD1; size: .; V: TRBV19; J: TRBJ2-3; CDR3: CASSVGTVTLSTDTQYF; DNA: TGTGCCAGTAGTGTCGGGACAGTCACACTTAGCACAGATACGCAGTATTTT
D: TRBD1; size: .; V: TRBV23-1; J: TRBJ1-1; CDR3: CASGGQGAAEAFF; DNA: TGCGCCAGCGGGGGACAGGGGGCGGCTGAAGCTTTCTTT
D: TRBD1; size: .; V: TRBV5-4; J: TRBJ1-3; CDR3: CASSLQGDGNTIYF; DNA: TGTGCCAGCAGCTTGCAGGGGGACGGAAACACCATATATTTT
D: TRBD2; size: .; V: TRBV10-3; J: TRBJ2-7; CDR3: CAISESLAGRYEQYF; DNA: TGTGCCATCAGTGAGTCACTAGCGGGACGCTACGAGCAGTACTTC
D: TRBD2; size: .; V: TRBV6-2/TRBV6-3; J: TRBJ2-3; CDR3: CASSYRIAGGSTDTQYF; DNA: TGTGCCAGCAGTTACCGGATAGCGGGAGGTTCCACAGATACGCAGTATTTT
D: TRBD2; size: .; V: TRBV28; J: TRBJ2-7; CDR3: CASSLGTRGYEQYF; DNA: TGTGCCAGCAGTTTAGGGACTAGGGGCTACGAGCAGTACTTC
D: .; size: few; V: TRBV6-5; J: TRBJ2-1; CDR3: CASSYSFVNEQFF; DNA: TGTGCCAGCAGTTACTCGTTCGTAAATGAGCAGTTCTTC
D: TRBD1; size: once; V: TRBV28; J: TRBJ1-2; CDR3: CASTLRPYRGLDGYTF; DNA: TGTGCCAGCACCTTACGCCCTTACAGGGGACTAGATGGCTACACCTTC
D: TRBD1; size: once; V: TRBV28; J: TRBJ1-2; CDR3: CASSLGQGGRSGYGYTF; DNA: TGTGCCAGCAGTTTAGGACAGGGGGGAAGGAGTGGCTATGGCTACACCTTC
D: .; size: .; V: TRBV3-1/TRBV3-2; J: TRBJ2-3; CDR3: CARGRGDGRVTQYF; DNA: TGTGCCAGAGGGAGAGGGGACGGGAGAGTTACGCAGTATTTT
D: .; size: .; V: TRBV27; J: TRBJ1-2; CDR3: CASSSPGYGYTF; DNA: TGTGCCAGCAGTTCCCCCGGCTATGGCTACACCTTC
D: .; size: .; V: TRBV27; J: TRBJ2-7; CDR3: CASSSRRRDEQYF; DNA: TGTGCCAGCAGTTCGAGACGGCGGGACGAGCAGTACTTC
D: TRBD2; size: .; V: TRBV18; J: TRBJ2-4; CDR3: CASSPLYAGAQLAKNIQYF; DNA: TGTGCCAGCTCACCACTCTACGCGGGAGCCCAGCTAGCCAAAAACATTCAGTACTTC
D: .; size: .; V: TRBV10-3; J: TRBJ1-3; CDR3: CAISETGAGNTIYF; DNA: TGTGCCATCAGTGAGACTGGTGCCGGAAACACCATATATTTT
D: .; size: once; V: TRBV7-2; J: TRBJ2-7; CDR3: CATSPMAGPSYEQYF; DNA: TGTGCCACCTCCCCCATGGCAGGGCCCTCCTACGAGCAGTACTTC
D: TRBD2; size: .; V: TRBV5-1; J: TRBJ2-3; CDR3: CASSLFTSGSRTDTQYF; DNA: TGCGCCAGCAGCTTGTTTACTAGCGGGAGTCGTACAGATACGCAGTATTTT